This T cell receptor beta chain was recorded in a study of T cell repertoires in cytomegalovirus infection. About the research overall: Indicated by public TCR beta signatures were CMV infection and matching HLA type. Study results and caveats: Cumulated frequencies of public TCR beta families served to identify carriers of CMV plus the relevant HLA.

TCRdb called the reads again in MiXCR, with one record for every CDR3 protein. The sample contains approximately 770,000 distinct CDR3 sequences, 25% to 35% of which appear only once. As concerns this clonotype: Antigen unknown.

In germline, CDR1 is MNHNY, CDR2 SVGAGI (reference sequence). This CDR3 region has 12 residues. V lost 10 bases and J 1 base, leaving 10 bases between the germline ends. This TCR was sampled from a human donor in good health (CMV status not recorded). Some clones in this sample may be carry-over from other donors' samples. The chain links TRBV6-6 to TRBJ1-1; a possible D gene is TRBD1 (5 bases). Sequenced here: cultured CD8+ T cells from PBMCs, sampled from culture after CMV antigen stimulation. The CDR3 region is CAMGRQNTEAFF. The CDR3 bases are TGTGCCATGGGACGACAGAACACTGAAGCTTTCTTT.